This TCR beta chain was observed in a study of cytomegalovirus exposure and HLA in healthy donors (TCRdb year 2017). Describing the broader study: An earlier analysis of around 600 of the donors reported 250 to 300 Gb of sequence data and 117 million unique TCR beta sequences from around 200 million T cells. About 310 gigabases of sequencing data and tens of millions of unique TCR sequences were included in an early release covering about 620 HLA-typed donors. Among the roughly 400 genotyped donors, 81% belonged to the genetic ancestry cluster associated with self-reported Caucasian donors. The aim of the study was to test whether cataloging public T cell receptors could identify signatures of past pathogen exposure. The T cell repertoires of several hundred subjects were profiled by immunosequencing and related to cytomegalovirus serostatus. Along with the roughly 700-subject first cohort, a separate validation cohort of about 110 different subjects was used. High-throughput TCR immunosequencing, statistical association of individual TCRs with disease status, and machine learning were combined to predict cytomegalovirus infection status. In a later analysis, previously published TCR beta repertoires from several hundred donors were re-analyzed and high-resolution HLA genotyping was added so that TCR occurrence patterns could be studied. In the later analysis, no new phenotypic data were used to find candidate immune exposures; instead, reliance was placed on TCR beta sequences and their occurrence across donors. To decide whether each TCR beta V gene segment behaved as functional or pseudogenic, an earlier analysis of 587 of the donors relied on high-throughput TCR beta sequencing. Alongside the repertoire data, information on donor age, sex, ethnicity and CMV serostatus was compiled. A later genetic analysis took genome-wide SNP genotypes for about 65% of the roughly 670 donors and used that subset as a discovery cohort. Every discovery cohort repertoire had been produced on one sequencing platform. Class I and class II HLA loci were covered by the typing at four-digit resolution. The number of donors typed differed by locus, with about 620-630 for A, B, C, DRB1 and DQB1, more than 500 for DQA1, 600 to 610 for DPA1, and some 440 for DPB1. Roughly five DR-DQ haplotypes were handled as single units for association and clustering, since linkage in the cohort was strong. Among around 400 genotyped donors of the cohort, an average of around 250,000 unique TCR beta nucleotide sequences was sequenced per donor, of which about 19% were non-productive. Overall study outcomes, separate from this receptor: An earlier analysis of several hundred of the donors showed that most TCR beta V segments appeared in productive rearrangements either about 87% or about 30% of the time, which broadly matched IMGT annotations. Correlated functional status among segregating V segments might be attributable to linkage disequilibrium, but an unknown experimental factor could not be ruled out. Several of the top co-occurrence clusters appeared to be linked to parvovirus B19, influenza, CMV and Epstein-Barr virus, according to a later analysis. The 87-base-pair reads could not distinguish some IMGT-functional V segments, including TRBV6-2 and TRBV6-3, so those segments were excluded. At a false discovery rate of 0.05, a later analysis linked 15,000 to 20,000 TCR beta sequences to specific HLA alleles. According to a later analysis, most CMV-associated TCR beta chains appeared to be HLA-restricted, and the HLA associations seemed to be driven largely by CMV exposure. According to the authors, the approach could potentially be generalized to other disease states and immunological phenotypes. A further reported finding was that TCR beta sequences accurately predicted the HLA-A and HLA-B alleles for most subjects in the first cohort. HLA typing was unavailable for some donors at each locus, so association tests used only the typed subset. In both the original and validation cohorts, the classifier was reported to diagnose cytomegalovirus status with high specificity and sensitivity. A later analysis found that TCR association rates varied across HLA loci, with DRB1 alleles showing the most associated TCRs and HLA-C alleles the fewest. In a later genetic analysis, a missense DCLRE1C variant was associated with V-gene and J-gene trimming of TCR beta chains, and the association was replicated in an independent cohort. In a later analysis, HLA-associated TCR beta chains were found to be more clonally expanded and to have lower generation probabilities than equally common non-associated chains. When HLA alleles, especially DR and DQ, strongly co-occurred, TCR associations were difficult to assign to individual alleles. The only immune exposure information available for the cohort was CMV serostatus. The cohort was sequenced for TCR beta chains only, and without alpha or paired-chain data the features that could be detected were limited. The sequencing pipeline was judged likely to have produced a cluster of highly shared sequence variants as a technical artifact. In vitro tests confirmed that three of the cytomegalovirus-associated TCR beta chains recognize cytomegalovirus antigens. While some public TCRs were present in many individuals, most TCR sequences turned up only very rarely across donors. A total of around 150 TCR beta chains were listed by the study as associated with cytomegalovirus. Because counts were too low, roughly 17 rarely observed V segments, including chromosome 9 orphons, were left out of the earlier analysis of 500 to 750 of the donors. Sequencing depth was assumed to be roughly uniform across donors in the presence/absence analyses, though that assumption may not hold. In a later genetic analysis, fewer N-insertions in productive TCRs were reported among donors in an Asian-associated ancestry cluster than the roughly 640-donor mean.

The cohort consisted of hundreds of healthy bone marrow donors. Cohort members were all nominally healthy when sampled, although unrecorded immune exposures were likely present. The donor tested CMV seropositive and was one of the 289 seropositive cohort members. Each donor provided a peripheral blood sample, and peripheral blood mononuclear cells were used for TCR beta sequencing. Genomic DNA was extracted from the blood cell samples with the Qiagen DNeasy Blood Extraction Kit. Libraries were prepared through the immunoSEQ multiplex PCR assay. For the multiplex PCR, a mixture combining 60 forward primers for TCR Vbeta segments and 13 reverse primers for TCR Jbeta segments was used. The CDR3 region of rearranged TCR beta genes was amplified from genomic DNA by a multiplex PCR assay. Amplified TCR beta libraries were sequenced as 87-base-pair reads on the Illumina HiSeq System. In the source study's methods: A later analysis counted tens of millions of unique TCR beta chains across the 550 to 700 repertoires, and roughly 11 million of these chains were shared by at least two donors. A nearest-neighbor algorithm error-corrected the raw reads and collapsed the reads into unique sequences, merging closely related sequences to remove PCR and sequencing errors. V, D and J gene segments were assigned by aligning CDR3 sequences to IMGT reference sequences. For a sequence to be retained, at least a six-nucleotide match to both a V gene segment and a J gene segment was required. A rearrangement counted as productive if the CDR3 had no stop codons and remained in frame with V and J, and every other rearrangement counted as non-productive. CDR3 was defined by IMGT convention, running from the second conserved V-encoded cysteine to the conserved J-encoded phenylalanine. The earlier analysis of about 500 of the donors excluded sequences that lacked an unambiguous match to a single V gene segment. An earlier analysis of about 600 of the donors called V segments functional above 56.7% productive rearrangements and segregating when the between-donor standard deviation exceeded 5%. A statistical classification framework was built for diagnosing cytomegalovirus status from the catalog of TCR beta chain sequences. In a later analysis, TCR nucleotide sequences were compared against IMGT/GENE-DB human TR gene sequences so that V and J genes could be assigned. A later analysis assigned CDR3 sequences and most-parsimonious VDJ recombination scenarios with the TCRdist pipeline. In a later analysis, each TCR beta chain was defined by its CDR3 amino acid sequence together with its V-gene family, and reads lacking a unique V-gene family were excluded. In a later analysis, a few hundred highly shared, low-generation-probability nucleotide sequences were removed to address suspected cross-contamination and a sequencing artifact. For each public chain, a later analysis derived a clonal expansion index from normalized ranks of inferred template counts within each repertoire. Generation probabilities in a later analysis came from a VDJ recombination model fitted to out-of-frame rearrangements, and those results were checked against IGoR. In a later analysis, hypergeometric tests were used to score TCR-TCR, TCR-HLA and TCR-CMV co-occurrence, with a repertoire-size bias correction applied to TCR pairs. A later analysis estimated false discovery rates by permuting HLA or CMV assignments 20 times. In a later analysis, co-occurring TCRs were grouped with DBSCAN, and TCRdist sequence similarity was added when clustering was performed within HLA-allele-positive subsets. Repertoires with fewer than 30,000 or more than 120,000 public chains were left out of co-occurrence clustering, as were about 5 repertoires with anomalous nucleotide sharing. Imported from immuneACCESS, the table was reduced by TCRdb to in-frame sequences with V and J called. These copies leave out some clones; in studies compared against another copy, an unresolved V gene accounts for under half, and the cause of the remainder is not known. The V and J calls and clone size are taken from that table; D and trimming were inferred from the DNA. This sample comprises approximately 160,000 clones, 77% of them detected only once. Together, the top ten hold 2% to 3% of the sample.

Including the terminal cysteine and phenylalanine, the CDR3 comprises 14 residues. Only the CDR3 region is kept as DNA, spanning 42 bases read in frame from base 1. Ends trimmed: V by 10 bases, J by 8 bases; bases unmatched to a gene: 12. CDR1 and CDR2 are drawn from the germline V gene: MDHEN, SYDVKM. As concerns this clone: The antigen this receptor binds is unknown. No base quality values were provided; no much bigger clone lies one nucleotide off.

The sequence joins TRBV28 to TRBJ1-4, with TRBD1 identical over 8 junction bases. Input material: PBMCs. This TCR came from a woman in her thirties or forties in good health and CMV-seropositive. At the DNA level, the sequence is TGTGCCACTTCTGGACAGGGACGGACGGAAAAACTGTTTTTT. It codes for CATSGQGRTEKLFF.